A single sample is the source of the 18 T cell receptor beta chains below, sequenced in a study of blood T cell repertoires in COVID-19. The protocol was immunoSEQ multiplex PCR, while the TCRdb copy is restricted to in-frame clones and leaves out a portion. Among about 320,000 clones listed, 85% were seen once. The sequencing sample was made of PBMCs or T cells enriched from blood (not recorded which). The receptors were sampled from a woman aged 25 to 39 who had been exposed to COVID-19.

This clone was counted a single time. The rearrangement links TRBV27 to TRBJ1-2; the D gene is possibly TRBD1 (5 bases). V dropped 4 bases and J dropped 8 bases, with 14 bases sitting between them. The CDR3 covers 13 residues. CDR1 is MNHEY and CDR2 is SMNVEV in the germline V gene (reference sequence). The CDR3 here is CASSYISGGGYTF. The CDR3 DNA reads TGTGCCAGCAGTTATATTTCGGGGGGAGGCTACACCTTC.

The rearrangement joins TRBV5-4 to TRBJ2-4, with 7 bases that match TRBD1. This CDR3 has 17 amino acids. CDR1 and CDR2 (germline): SGHNT, YYREEE (reference sequence). Unmatched junction bases numbered 6, after V lost 0 bases and J lost 0 bases. The CDR3 nucleotides are TGTGCCAGCAGCTTGGTGGGACAGAGTATAGCCAAAAACATTCAGTACTTC. Its translation is CASSLVGQSIAKNIQYF.

V usage is TRBV5-1 and J usage is TRBJ1-6; TRBD1 might be the D (5 bases). Germline CDR1 reads SGHRS; CDR2 reads YFSETQ. Trimming pared 2 bases from V and 9 bases from J, leaving 15 bases between. The CDR3 sequence is 15 residues long. The CDR3 bases are TGCGCCAGCAGCTTTGACACAGGAGACGGTTCACCCCTCCACTTT. This translates into CASSFDTGDGSPLHF.

The J gene is TRBJ2-1, the V gene TRBV19; the match to TRBD2 covers 9 bases. CDR1 LNHDA and CDR2 SQIVND come from the germline V gene (reference sequence). The CDR3 runs 15 residues. V gave up 3 bases and J gave up 4 bases; unmatched junction bases: 4. The CDR3 bases are TGTGCCAGTAGTATCCCTAGCGGGACGTACAATGAGCAGTTCTTC. Translating it yields CASSIPSGTYNEQFF.

This clone was detected many times. V is TRBV5-1 and J is TRBJ1-1; 7 positions agree with TRBD1. Germline lookup yields CDR1 SGHRS and CDR2 YFSETQ. The CDR3 is 14 residues long. The ends lost 4 bases at V and 0 bases at J; junction bases unmatched: 3. CDR3 protein: CASSMGQLNTEAFF. CDR3 sequence (DNA): TGCGCCAGCAGCATGGGACAGTTGAACACTGAAGCTTTCTTT.

V is TRBV7-3 and J is TRBJ2-7; unclear D gene. Germline-derived CDR1 and CDR2 are SGHTA and FQGTGA. Trimming took off 1 base at V and 0 bases at J, with 13 bases between the two ends. The CDR3 totals 16 residues. The CDR3 DNA reads as TGTGCCAGCAGCTTAATTCGCCTCTTGAGCTCCTACGAGCAGTACTTC. Encoded protein: CASSLIRLLSSYEQYF.

This clone was counted a single time. The chain links TRBV10-3 to TRBJ1-1; D not resolved. With 3 bases removed from V and 2 bases from J, the gap between germline ends came to 16 bases. The CDR3 has 16 amino acids. CDR1 and CDR2 (germline): ENHRY, SYGVKD. CDR3 bases: TGTGCCATCAGTGACTTATTCGGGTTTGCAAACACTGAAGCTTTCTTT. It yields the protein CAISDLFGFANTEAFF.

This clone appeared a few times. The chain links TRBV18 to TRBJ2-1, with D possibly being TRBD2 (5 bases). Trimming took off 5 bases at V and 5 bases at J, with 7 bases between the two ends. This CDR3 contains 12 residues. Germline CDR1 KGHSH, CDR2 LQKENI. CDR3 sequence: CASSGRDNEQFF. The CDR3 coding sequence is TGTGCCAGCTCAGGGCGGGACAATGAGCAGTTCTTC.

This clone has only a few counts. The rearrangement uses TRBV2 and TRBJ1-6, with D hard to call. CDR1 and CDR2 (germline): SNHLY, FYNNEI. Deletions cut 1 base from V and 7 bases from J, with 11 bases between. The CDR3 runs to 15 residues. The CDR3: CASSEGSGNNSPLHF. Here the CDR3 DNA reads TGTGCCAGCAGTGAAGGGTCGGGAAACAATTCACCCCTCCACTTT.

This chain uses TRBV4-2 with TRBJ1-2; D uncertain. The V gene lost 0 bases and the J gene lost 8 bases, with 19 bases spanning the gap. The CDR3 consists of 16 residues. CDR1 is LGHNA, CDR2 YNFKEQ, per germline. CDR3 coding DNA: TGTGCCAGCAGCCAAGATCTGGATCCTGAGAGGGCCGGCTACACCTTC. This sequence encodes CASSQDLDPERAGYTF.

The rearrangement uses TRBV12-3 or TRBV12-4 and TRBJ1-2, with a tentative D call TRBD1 (6 bases). The CDR3 is made up of 13 amino acids. The V gene lost 5 bases and the J gene lost 0 bases, with 7 bases spanning the gap. The CDR3 loop is CASSPGANYGYTF. CDR3 sequence (DNA): TGTGCCAGCAGTCCAGGGGCTAACTATGGCTACACCTTC.

The chain combines TRBV9 with TRBJ2-5, with 8 bases fitting TRBD2. The CDR3 runs to 18 residues. CDR1 and CDR2 (germline): SGDLS, YYNGEE. The junction had 14 bases not matched to a gene; V was cut back by 4 bases and J by 0 bases. The CDR3 nucleotides read TGTGCCAGCAGCCCCGGATTACTAAGCGGGGGTTACCAAGAGACCCAGTACTTC. Its protein product is CASSPGLLSGGYQETQYF.

CDR3 nucleotides: TGTGCCAGTAGTATTAATGGCGGAACGACCTACGAGCAGTACTTC. Residues: CASSINGGTTYEQYF. The V gene is TRBV19, the J gene TRBJ2-7, with D unclear. Germline CDR1 is LNHDA and CDR2 is SQIVND (reference sequence). Trimming shortened V by 3 bases and J by 2 bases, and 14 bases separated the two germline ends. This CDR3 spans 15 amino acids.

On this clone itself: One end of the junction fails to match germline, which may point to a read error. The chain employs TRBV7-3 and TRBJ2-5, with a weak D call TRBD2 (6 bases). Germline V gene data show CDR1 as SGHTA and CDR2 as FQGTGA. This CDR3 has 13 residues. This chain's CDR3 is CASSLTSKETQYF. The DNA of the CDR3 is TGTGCCAGCAGCCTAACTAGCAAAGAGACCCAGTACTTC.

The V call is TRBV4-3, the J call TRBJ2-7, with 8 bases matching TRBD2. Germline-derived CDR1 and CDR2 are LGHNA and YSLEER. Trimming cost V 0 bases and J 5 bases; bases outside gene matches: 15. This CDR3 region has 18 residues. For the CDR3, the DNA is TGCGCCAGCAGCCAAGATTGGGCCCTCCCCGGGACTAGAAACGAGCAGTACTTC. It codes for CASSQDWALPGTRNEQYF.

This clone was seen once. The rearrangement links TRBV5-1 to TRBJ2-1, with 8 bases matching TRBD1. Germline V gene sequence: CDR1 SGHRS, CDR2 YFSETQ. Losses at the gene ends were 3 bases for V and 4 bases for J; bases not matched to a gene: 6. This CDR3 has 15 residues. CDR3 in amino acids: CASSSGGLNYNEQFF. In DNA, the CDR3 is TGCGCCAGCAGCTCAGGGGGCCTTAATTACAATGAGCAGTTCTTC.

The rearrangement uses TRBV5-4 and TRBJ1-3, with D perhaps TRBD1 (6 bases). The CDR3 is 15 amino acids. Per germline, CDR1 SGHNT and CDR2 YYREEE (reference sequence). V lost 4 bases and J 1 base, leaving 12 bases between the germline ends. CDR3 DNA sequence: TGTGCCAGCAGCGTGGACAGTTTATCTGGAAACACCATATATTTT. The encoded protein is CASSVDSLSGNTIYF.

DNA of the CDR3: TGTGCCAGCAGTTTAACAGCGAACACTGAAGCTTTCTTT. Its protein product is CASSLTANTEAFF. This chain connects TRBV28 to TRBJ1-1, with no clear D. The V gene lost 2 bases and the J gene lost 1 base, with 5 bases spanning the gap. Germline CDR1 MDHEN, CDR2 SYDVKM. The CDR3 covers 13 residues.